These 4 T cell receptor beta chains came from one sample sequenced in a study of T cells in Graves' hyperthyroidism and ophthalmopathy. Researchers took RNA transcripts and amplified the TCR beta CDR3 regions from them. Researchers ran a first-round RT-PCR on the TCR CDR3 using the HTBI primer set. TCRdb re-analysed the multiplex PCR reads in MiXCR, keeping a single row per CDR3 protein. The sample lists fewer than 450,000 distinct CDR3 sequences, roughly a sixth seen once, with roughly a third in the top ten. Sequenced material: blood. The receptors shown here come from a woman under 40 with Graves' hyperthyroidism that later progressed to Graves' ophthalmopathy.

This clonotype was picked up many times. The DNA for the CDR3 is TGTGCCAGCAGTGACGAACAGGGCTATGGCTACACCTTC. The encoded protein is CASSDEQGYGYTF. The rearrangement joins TRBV28 to TRBJ1-2; D perhaps matches TRBD1 (6 bases). Trimming cost V 5 bases and J 4 bases, with 11 bases left between them. This CDR3 comprises 13 residues. The germline V gene has CDR1 MDHEN and CDR2 SYDVKM.

The chain employs TRBV12-3 or TRBV12-4 and TRBJ1-5, with a weak D call TRBD1 (6 bases). This CDR3 region has 14 residues. V was pared by 1 base and J by 5 bases, with 9 bases between. CDR3 region: CASSLGGGYQPQHF. DNA of the CDR3: TGTGCCAGCAGTTTAGGGGGGGGCTATCAGCCCCAGCATTTT.

This clonotype was found a few times. Given a much more abundant clone one base away, this may be a read error. The chain combines TRBV2 with TRBJ1-2; D is uncertain. Germline CDR1 and CDR2: SNHLY and FYNNEI. The CDR3 is made up of 14 amino acids. CDR3 residues: CASQRNIANYDYTF. For the CDR3, the DNA is TGTGCCAGTCAACGCAACATAGCTAACTATGACTACACCTTC.

This clonotype appeared a few times. J is TRBJ1-3 and V is TRBV24-1; TRBD1 aligns across 7 bases. The CDR3 runs 16 residues. V gave up 1 base and J gave up 0 bases; unmatched junction bases: 2. The germline V gene encodes CDR1 KGHDR and CDR2 SFDVKD. The CDR3 here is CATSDLRQGSGNTIYF. In DNA form, the CDR3 reads TGTGCCACCAGTGATTTAAGACAGGGCTCTGGAAACACCATATATTTT.